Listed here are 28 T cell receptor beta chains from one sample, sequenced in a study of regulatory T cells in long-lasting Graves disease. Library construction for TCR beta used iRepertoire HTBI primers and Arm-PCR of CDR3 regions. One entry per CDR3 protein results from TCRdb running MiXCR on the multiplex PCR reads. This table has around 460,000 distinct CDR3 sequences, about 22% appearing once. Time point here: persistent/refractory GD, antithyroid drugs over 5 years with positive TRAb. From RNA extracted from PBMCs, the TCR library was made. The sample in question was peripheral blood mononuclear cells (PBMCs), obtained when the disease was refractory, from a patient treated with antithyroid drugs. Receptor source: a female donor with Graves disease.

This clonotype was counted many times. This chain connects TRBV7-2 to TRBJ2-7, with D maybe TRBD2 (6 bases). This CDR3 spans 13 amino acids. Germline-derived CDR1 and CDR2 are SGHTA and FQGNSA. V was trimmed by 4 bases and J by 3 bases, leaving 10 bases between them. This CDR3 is CASSWGGNYEQYF. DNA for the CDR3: TGTGCCAGCAGCTGGGGCGGGAACTACGAGCAGTACTTC.

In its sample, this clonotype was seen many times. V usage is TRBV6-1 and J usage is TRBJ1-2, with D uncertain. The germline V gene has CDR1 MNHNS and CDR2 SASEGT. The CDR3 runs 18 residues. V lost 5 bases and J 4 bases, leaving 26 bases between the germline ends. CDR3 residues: CASSRFYPGRAPGYGYTF. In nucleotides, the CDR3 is TGTGCCAGCAGTCGGTTCTACCCTGGGAGGGCCCCCGGCTATGGCTACACCTTC.

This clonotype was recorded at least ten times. The CDR3 protein is CASSHTGGDYNSPLHF. CDR3 coding DNA: TGTGCCAGCAGTCATACAGGGGGCGACTATAATTCACCCCTCCACTTT. V is TRBV28 and J is TRBJ1-6, with 9 bases that match TRBD1. The germline V gene has CDR1 MDHEN and CDR2 SYDVKM. Trimming removed 5 bases from V and 3 bases from J; junction bases left unmatched: 5. The CDR3 runs 16 residues.

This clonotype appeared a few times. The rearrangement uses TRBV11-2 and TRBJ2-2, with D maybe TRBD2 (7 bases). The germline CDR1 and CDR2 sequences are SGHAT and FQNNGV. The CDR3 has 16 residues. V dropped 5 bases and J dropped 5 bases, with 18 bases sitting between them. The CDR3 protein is CASSTYRGARTGELFF. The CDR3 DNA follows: TGTGCCAGCAGCACCTACCGGGGGGCGAGGACCGGGGAGCTGTTTTTT.

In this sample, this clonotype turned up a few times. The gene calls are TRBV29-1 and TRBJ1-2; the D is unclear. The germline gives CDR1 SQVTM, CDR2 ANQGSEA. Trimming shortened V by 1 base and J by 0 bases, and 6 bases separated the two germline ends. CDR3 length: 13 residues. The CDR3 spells CSVEGGSNYGYTF. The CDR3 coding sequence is TGCAGCGTTGAAGGCGGCTCTAACTATGGCTACACCTTC.

The CDR3 spells CASSSVPRQGLGELFF. The CDR3 DNA follows: TGTGCCAGCAGCTCTGTCCCGAGACAGGGTCTGGGGGAGCTGTTTTTT. The chain couples TRBV7-9 to TRBJ2-2; 7 nucleotides agree with TRBD1. Trimming cost V 4 bases and J 8 bases; bases outside gene matches: 13. This CDR3 has 16 residues. Germline CDR1 and CDR2: SEHNR and FQNEAQ (reference sequence).

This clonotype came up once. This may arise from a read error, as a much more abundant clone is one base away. CDR3 protein: CASRTGTADDYEQYF. In nucleotides, the CDR3 is TGTGCCAGCAGGACCGGGACAGCTGATGACTACGAGCAGTACTTC. The chain carries TRBV6-2 or TRBV6-3 and TRBJ2-7; 7 bases match TRBD1. The V gene's germline CDR1 is MNHEY and CDR2 SVGEGT. The J segment lost 3 bases and the V segment lost 6 bases, leaving 11 bases of the junction unmatched. This CDR3 spans 15 amino acids.

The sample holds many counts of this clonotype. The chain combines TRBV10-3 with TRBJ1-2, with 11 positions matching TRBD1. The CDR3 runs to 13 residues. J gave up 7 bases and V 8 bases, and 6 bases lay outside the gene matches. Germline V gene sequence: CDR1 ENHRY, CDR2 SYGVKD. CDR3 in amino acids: CAIVGQGDFGYTF. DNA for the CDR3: TGTGCCATCGTGGGACAGGGGGATTTTGGCTACACCTTC.

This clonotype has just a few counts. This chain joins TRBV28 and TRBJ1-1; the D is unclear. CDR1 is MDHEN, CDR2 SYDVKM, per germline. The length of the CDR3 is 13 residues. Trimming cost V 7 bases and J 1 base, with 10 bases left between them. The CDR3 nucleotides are TGTGCCAGCATTAGCTCCGAGAACACTGAAGCTTTCTTT. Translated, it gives CASISSENTEAFF.

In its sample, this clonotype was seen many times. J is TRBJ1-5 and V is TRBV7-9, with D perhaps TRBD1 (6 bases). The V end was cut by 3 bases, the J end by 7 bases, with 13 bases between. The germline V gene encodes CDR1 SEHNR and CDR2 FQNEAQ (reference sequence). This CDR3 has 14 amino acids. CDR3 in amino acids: CASSLSGASQPQHF. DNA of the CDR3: TGTGCCAGCAGCTTGTCAGGGGCAAGCCAGCCCCAGCATTTT.

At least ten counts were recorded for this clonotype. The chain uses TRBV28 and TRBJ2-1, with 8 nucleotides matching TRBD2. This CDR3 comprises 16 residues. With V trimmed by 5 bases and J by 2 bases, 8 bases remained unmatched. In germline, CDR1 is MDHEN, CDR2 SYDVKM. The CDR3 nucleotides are TGTGCCAGCAGTCCCCCGGTAGCGGGAACCTACAATGAGCAGTTCTTC. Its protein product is CASSPPVAGTYNEQFF.

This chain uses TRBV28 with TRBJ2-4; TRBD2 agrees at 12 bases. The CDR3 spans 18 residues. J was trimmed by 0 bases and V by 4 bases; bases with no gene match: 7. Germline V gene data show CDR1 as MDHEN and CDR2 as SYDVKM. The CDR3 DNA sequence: TGTGCCAGCAGTTCCGGACTAGCGGGATCCAGAGCCAAAAACATTCAGTACTTC. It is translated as CASSSGLAGSRAKNIQYF.

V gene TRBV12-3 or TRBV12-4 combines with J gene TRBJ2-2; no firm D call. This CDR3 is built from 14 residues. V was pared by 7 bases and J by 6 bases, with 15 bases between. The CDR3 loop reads CASTSSKSPGELFF. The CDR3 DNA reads TGTGCCAGCACCTCATCCAAGAGTCCCGGGGAGCTGTTTTTT.

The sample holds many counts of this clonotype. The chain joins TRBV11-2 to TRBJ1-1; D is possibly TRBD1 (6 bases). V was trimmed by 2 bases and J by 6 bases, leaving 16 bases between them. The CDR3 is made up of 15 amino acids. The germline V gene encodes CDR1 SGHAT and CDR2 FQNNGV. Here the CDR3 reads CASSLSGGAKSEAFF. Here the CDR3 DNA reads TGTGCCAGCAGCTTATCGGGGGGGGCTAAGTCTGAAGCTTTCTTT.

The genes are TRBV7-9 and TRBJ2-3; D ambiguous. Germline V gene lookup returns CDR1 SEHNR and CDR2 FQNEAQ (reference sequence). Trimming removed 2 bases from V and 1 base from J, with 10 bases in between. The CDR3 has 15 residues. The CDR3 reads CASSLPLTGTDTQYF. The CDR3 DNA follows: TGTGCCAGCAGCTTACCCTTAACGGGCACAGATACGCAGTATTTT. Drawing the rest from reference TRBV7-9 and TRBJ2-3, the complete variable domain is DTGVSQNPRHKITKRGQNVTFRCDPISEHNRLYWYRQTLGQGPEFLTYFQNEAQLEKSRLLSDRFSAERPKGSFSTLEIQRTEQGDSAMYLCASSLPLTGTDTQYFGPGTRLTVL.

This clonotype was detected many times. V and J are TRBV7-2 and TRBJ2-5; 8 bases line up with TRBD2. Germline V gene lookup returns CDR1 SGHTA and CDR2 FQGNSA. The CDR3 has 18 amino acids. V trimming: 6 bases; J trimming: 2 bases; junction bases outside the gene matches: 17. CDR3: CASSLPLRSGVKQETQYF. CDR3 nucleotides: TGTGCCAGCAGTTTACCCCTTCGTAGCGGGGTCAAGCAAGAGACCCAGTACTTC.

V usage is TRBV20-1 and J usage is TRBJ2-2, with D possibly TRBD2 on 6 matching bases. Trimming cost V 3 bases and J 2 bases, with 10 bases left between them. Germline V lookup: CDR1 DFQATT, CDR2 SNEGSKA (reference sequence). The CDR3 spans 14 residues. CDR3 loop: CSARAGTNTGELFF. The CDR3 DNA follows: TGCAGTGCTAGGGCGGGGACTAACACCGGGGAGCTGTTTTTT.

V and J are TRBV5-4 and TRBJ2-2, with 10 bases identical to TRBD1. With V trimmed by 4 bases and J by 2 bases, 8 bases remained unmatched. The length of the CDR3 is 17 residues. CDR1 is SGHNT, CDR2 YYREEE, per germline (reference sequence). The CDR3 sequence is CASSPTTGGVNTGELFF. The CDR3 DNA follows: TGTGCCAGCAGCCCGACGACAGGGGGCGTCAACACCGGGGAGCTGTTTTTT.

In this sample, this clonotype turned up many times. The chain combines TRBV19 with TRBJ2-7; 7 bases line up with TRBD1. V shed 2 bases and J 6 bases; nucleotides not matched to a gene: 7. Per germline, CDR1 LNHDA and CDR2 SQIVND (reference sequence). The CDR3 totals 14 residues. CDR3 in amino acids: CASSITDRRREQYF. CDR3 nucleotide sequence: TGTGCCAGTAGTATAACGGACAGGCGTCGCGAGCAGTACTTC.

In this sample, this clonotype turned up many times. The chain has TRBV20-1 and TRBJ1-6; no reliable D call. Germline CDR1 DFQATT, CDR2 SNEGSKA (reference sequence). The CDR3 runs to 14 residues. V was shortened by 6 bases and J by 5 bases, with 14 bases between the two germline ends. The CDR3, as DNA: TGCAGTGCCCCTACTACAGTTGATAATTCACCCCTCCACTTT. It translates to CSAPTTVDNSPLHF.

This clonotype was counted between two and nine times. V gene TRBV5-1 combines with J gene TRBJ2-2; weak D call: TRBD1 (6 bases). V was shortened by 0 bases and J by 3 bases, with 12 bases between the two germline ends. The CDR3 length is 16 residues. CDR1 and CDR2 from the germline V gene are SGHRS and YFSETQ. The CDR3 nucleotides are TGCGCCAGCAGCTTGGCCGCTCGGACAGACACCGGGGAGCTGTTTTTT. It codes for CASSLAARTDTGELFF. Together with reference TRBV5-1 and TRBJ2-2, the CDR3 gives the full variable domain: KAGVTQTPRYLIKTRGQQVTLSCSPISGHRSVSWYQQTPGQGLQFLFEYFSETQRNKGNFPGRFSGRQFSNSRSEMNVSTLELGDSALYLCASSLAARTDTGELFFGEGSRLTVL.

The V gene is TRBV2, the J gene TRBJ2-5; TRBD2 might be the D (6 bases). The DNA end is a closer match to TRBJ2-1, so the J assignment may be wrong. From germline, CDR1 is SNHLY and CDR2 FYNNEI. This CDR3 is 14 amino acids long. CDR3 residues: CASRGRGSYNEQFF. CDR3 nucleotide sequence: TGTGCCAGCAGGGGGCGGGGCTCCTACAATGAGCAGTTCTTC.

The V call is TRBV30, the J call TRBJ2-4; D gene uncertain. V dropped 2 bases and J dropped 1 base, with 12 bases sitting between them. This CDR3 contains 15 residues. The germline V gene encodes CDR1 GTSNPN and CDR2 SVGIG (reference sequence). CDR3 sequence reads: CAWSHHSGAKNIQYF. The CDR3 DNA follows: TGTGCCTGGAGTCACCATAGTGGGGCCAAAAACATTCAGTACTTC.

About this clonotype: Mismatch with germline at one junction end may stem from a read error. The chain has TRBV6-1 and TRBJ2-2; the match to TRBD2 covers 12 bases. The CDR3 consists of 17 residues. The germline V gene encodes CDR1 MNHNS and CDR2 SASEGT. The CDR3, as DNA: TGTGCCAGCAGATCCCCACTAGCGGGGGGAAGGACCGGGGGGCTGTTTTTT. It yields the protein CASRSPLAGGRTGGLFF.

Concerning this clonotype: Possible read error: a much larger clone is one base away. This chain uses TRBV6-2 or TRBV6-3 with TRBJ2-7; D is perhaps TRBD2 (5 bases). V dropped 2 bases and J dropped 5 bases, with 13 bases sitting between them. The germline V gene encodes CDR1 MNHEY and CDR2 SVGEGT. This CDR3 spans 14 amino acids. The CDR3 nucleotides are TGTGCCAGCAGTTACCCGATATCCGGGGACGAGCAGTACTTC. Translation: CASSYPISGDEQYF.

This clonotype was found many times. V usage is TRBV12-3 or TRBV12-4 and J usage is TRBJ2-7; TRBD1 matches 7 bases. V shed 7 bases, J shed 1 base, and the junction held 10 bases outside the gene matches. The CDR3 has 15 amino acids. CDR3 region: CASTRDRELSYEQYF. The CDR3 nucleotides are TGTGCCAGCACCCGAGACAGGGAACTGTCCTACGAGCAGTACTTC.

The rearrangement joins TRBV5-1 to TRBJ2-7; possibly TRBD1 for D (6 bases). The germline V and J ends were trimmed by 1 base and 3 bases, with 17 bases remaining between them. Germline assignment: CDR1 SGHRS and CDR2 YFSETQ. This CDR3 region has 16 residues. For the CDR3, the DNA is TGCGCCAGCAGCTTGAGGTATCCGGGACACCGCTACGAGCAGTACTTC. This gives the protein CASSLRYPGHRYEQYF.

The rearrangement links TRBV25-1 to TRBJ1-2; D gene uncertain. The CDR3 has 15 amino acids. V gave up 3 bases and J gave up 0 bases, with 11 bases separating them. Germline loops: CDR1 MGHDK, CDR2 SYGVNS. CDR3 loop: CASSDPGRTNYGYTF. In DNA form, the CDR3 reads TGTGCCAGCAGTGACCCCGGACGGACTAACTATGGCTACACCTTC.